Sequencing of this T cell receptor beta chain was carried out in a study of blood T cell repertoires in COVID-19. For the study at large: There were acute and convalescent COVID-19 samples, and they came from the United States, Italy and Spain.

In the original analysis: Cell counts per sample came from amplifying reference gene primers. TCRdb's table, derived via immunoSEQ multiplex PCR, lists solely in-frame clones and lacks some. That table furnishes V, J and clone size, whereas the DNA furnished D and trimming. This sample carries some 220,000 clones, 84% of them seen once, and the ten largest clones take roughly 8.7%. Per the germline V gene, CDR1 is SGHTA and CDR2 is FQGTGA. This CDR3 has 16 amino acids. V was clipped by 0 bases and J by 4 bases; unmatched bases: 2. Specimen: peripheral blood. V and J are TRBV7-3 and TRBJ2-1; 11 nucleotides match TRBD2. The source is a man aged 50-59 years with active or convalescent COVID-19. In DNA, the CDR3 is TGTGCCAGCAGCTTAACGTGGACTAGCGGGTACAATGAGCAGTTCTTC. This sequence encodes CASSLTWTSGYNEQFF. Drawing the rest from reference TRBV7-3 and TRBJ2-1, the complete variable domain is GAGVSQTPSNKVTEKGKYVELRCDPISGHTALYWYRQSLGQGPEFLIYFQGTGAADDSGLPNDRFFAVRPEGSVSTLKIQRTERGDSAVYLCASSLTWTSGYNEQFFGPGTRLTVL.